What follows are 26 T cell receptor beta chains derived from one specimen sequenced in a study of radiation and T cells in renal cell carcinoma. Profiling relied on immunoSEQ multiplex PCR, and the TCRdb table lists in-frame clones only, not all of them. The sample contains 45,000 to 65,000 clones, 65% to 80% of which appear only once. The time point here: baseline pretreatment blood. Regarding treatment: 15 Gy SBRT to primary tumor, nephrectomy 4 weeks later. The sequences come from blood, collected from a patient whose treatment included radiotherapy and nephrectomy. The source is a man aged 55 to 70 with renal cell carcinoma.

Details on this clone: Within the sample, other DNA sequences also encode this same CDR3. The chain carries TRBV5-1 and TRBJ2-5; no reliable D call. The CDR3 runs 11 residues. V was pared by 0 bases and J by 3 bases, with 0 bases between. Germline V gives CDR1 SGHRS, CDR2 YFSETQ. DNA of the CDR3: TGCGCCAGCAGCTTGGAAGAGACCCAGTACTTC. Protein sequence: CASSLEETQYF.

CDR3 sequence: CASSYGLQSTDTQYF. Here the CDR3 DNA reads TGTGCCAGCAGTTACGGACTACAAAGCACAGATACGCAGTATTTT. V gene TRBV6-5 combines with J gene TRBJ2-3; D is perhaps TRBD2 (6 bases). The germline gives CDR1 MNHEY, CDR2 SVGAGI. V was cut by 2 bases and J by 0 bases, with 9 bases left in between. This CDR3 is 15 amino acids long.

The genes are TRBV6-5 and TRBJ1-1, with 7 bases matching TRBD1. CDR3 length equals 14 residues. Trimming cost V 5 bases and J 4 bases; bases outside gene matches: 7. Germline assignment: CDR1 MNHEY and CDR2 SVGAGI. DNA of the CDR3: TGTGCCAGCAGTCTCGGGACAGCGGCCACTGAAGCTTTCTTT. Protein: CASSLGTAATEAFF.

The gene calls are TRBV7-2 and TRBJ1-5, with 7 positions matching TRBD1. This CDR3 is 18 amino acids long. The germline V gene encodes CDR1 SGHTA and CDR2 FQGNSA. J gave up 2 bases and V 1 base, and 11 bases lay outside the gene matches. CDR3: CASSLDATGFLRNQPQHF. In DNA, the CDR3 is TGTGCCAGCAGCTTAGATGCGACAGGGTTTTTACGCAATCAGCCCCAGCATTTT.

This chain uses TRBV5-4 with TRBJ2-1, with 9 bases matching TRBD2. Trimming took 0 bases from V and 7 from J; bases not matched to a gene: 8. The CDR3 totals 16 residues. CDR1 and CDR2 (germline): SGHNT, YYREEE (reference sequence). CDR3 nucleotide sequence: TGTGCCAGCAGCTTGGGAAGCGGGAGGCCCTTTAATGAGCAGTTCTTC. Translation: CASSLGSGRPFNEQFF.

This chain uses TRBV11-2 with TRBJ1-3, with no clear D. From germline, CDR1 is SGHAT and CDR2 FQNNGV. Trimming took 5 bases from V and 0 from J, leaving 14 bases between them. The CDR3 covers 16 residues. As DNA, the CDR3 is TGTGCCAGCAGCCCCGACGTAGCTGCCTCTGGAAACACCATATATTTT. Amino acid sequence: CASSPDVAASGNTIYF.

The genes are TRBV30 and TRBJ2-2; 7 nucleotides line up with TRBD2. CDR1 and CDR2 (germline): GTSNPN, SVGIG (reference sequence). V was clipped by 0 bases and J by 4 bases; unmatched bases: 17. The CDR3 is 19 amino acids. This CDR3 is CAWSVFGWLSREGTGELFF. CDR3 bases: TGTGCCTGGAGTGTATTTGGGTGGTTGTCCAGGGAGGGCACCGGGGAGCTGTTTTTT.

CDR3: CASSPRDINYGYTF. In nucleotides, the CDR3 is TGTGCCAGCAGCCCGCGGGATATTAACTATGGCTACACCTTC. This sequence joins TRBV5-4 and TRBJ1-2; D is uncertain. The germline V gene encodes CDR1 SGHNT and CDR2 YYREEE (reference sequence). V gave up 4 bases and J gave up 1 base, with 11 bases separating them. The CDR3 has 14 amino acids.

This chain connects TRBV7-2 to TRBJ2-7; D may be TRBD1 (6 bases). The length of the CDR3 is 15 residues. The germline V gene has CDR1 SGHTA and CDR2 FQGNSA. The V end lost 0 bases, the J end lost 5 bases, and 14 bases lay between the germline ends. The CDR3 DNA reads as TGTGCCAGCAGCTTAGCCTGGGGCAGGGGCGACGAGCAGTACTTC. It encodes CASSLAWGRGDEQYF.

CDR3 region: CASSPVGGSGANVLTF. The DNA of the CDR3 is TGTGCCAGCAGCCCTGTGGGAGGCTCTGGGGCCAACGTCCTGACTTTC. The rearrangement links TRBV5-5 to TRBJ2-6, with TRBD2 as a possible D gene (6 bases). CDR3 length: 16 amino acids. Looked up from germline, CDR1 is SGHKS and CDR2 is YYEKEE (reference sequence). The V end was cut by 4 bases, the J end by 0 bases, with 11 bases between.

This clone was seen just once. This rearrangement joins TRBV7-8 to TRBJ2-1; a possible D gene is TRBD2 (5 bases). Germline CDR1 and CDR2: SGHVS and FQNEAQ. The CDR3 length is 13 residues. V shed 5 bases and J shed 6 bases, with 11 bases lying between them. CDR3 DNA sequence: TGTGCCAGCAGCCGAGGGAGTCGCAATGAGCAGTTCTTC. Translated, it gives CASSRGSRNEQFF.

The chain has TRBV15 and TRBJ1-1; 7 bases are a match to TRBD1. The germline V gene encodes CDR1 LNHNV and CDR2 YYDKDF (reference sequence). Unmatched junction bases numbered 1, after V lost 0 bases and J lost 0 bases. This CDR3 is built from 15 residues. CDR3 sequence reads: CATSRDGQVNTEAFF. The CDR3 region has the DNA TGTGCCACCAGCAGAGATGGACAGGTGAACACTGAAGCTTTCTTT. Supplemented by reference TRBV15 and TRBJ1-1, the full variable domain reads DAMVIQNPRYQVTQFGKPVTLSCSQTLNHNVMYWYQQKSSQAPKLLFHYYDKDFNNEADTPDNFQSRRPNTSFCFLDIRSPGLGDTAMYLCATSRDGQVNTEAFFGQGTRLTVV.

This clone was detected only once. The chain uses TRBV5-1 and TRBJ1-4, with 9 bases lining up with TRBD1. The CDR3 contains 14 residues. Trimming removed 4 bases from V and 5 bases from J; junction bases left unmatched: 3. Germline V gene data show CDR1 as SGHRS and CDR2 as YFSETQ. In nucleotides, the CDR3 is TGCGCCAGCAGCCGACAGGGGGAAAATGAAAAACTGTTTTTT. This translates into CASSRQGENEKLFF. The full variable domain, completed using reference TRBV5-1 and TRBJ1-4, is KAGVTQTPRYLIKTRGQQVTLSCSPISGHRSVSWYQQTPGQGLQFLFEYFSETQRNKGNFPGRFSGRQFSNSRSEMNVSTLELGDSALYLCASSRQGENEKLFFGSGTQLSVL.

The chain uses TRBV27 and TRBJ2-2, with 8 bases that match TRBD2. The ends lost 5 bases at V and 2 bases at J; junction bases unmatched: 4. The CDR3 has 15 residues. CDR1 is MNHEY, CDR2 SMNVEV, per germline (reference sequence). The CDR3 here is CASSPTSGNTGELFF. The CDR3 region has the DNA TGTGCCAGCAGTCCAACTAGCGGAAACACCGGGGAGCTGTTTTTT.

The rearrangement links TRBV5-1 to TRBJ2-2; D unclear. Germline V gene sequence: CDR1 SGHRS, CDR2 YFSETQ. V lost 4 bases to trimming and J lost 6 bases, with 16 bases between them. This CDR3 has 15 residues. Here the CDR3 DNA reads TGCGCCAGCAGCCTCAGACGCAATCAACCCGGGGAGCTGTTTTTT. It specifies CASSLRRNQPGELFF.

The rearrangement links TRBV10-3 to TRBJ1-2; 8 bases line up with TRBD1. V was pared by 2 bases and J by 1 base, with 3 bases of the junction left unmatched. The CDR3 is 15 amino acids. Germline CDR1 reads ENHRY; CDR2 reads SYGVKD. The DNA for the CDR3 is TGTGCCATCAGTGAGCCCGGACAGGGTAACTATGGCTACACCTTC. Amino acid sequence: CAISEPGQGNYGYTF.

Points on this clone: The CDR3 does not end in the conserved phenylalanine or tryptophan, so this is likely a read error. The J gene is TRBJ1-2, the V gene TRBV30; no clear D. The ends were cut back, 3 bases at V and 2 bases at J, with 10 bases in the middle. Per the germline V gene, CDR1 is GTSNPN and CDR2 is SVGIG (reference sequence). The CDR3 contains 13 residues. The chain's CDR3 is CAWRVGLNYGYTS. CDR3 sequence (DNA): TGTGCCTGGAGGGTCGGGCTGAACTATGGCTACACCTCC.

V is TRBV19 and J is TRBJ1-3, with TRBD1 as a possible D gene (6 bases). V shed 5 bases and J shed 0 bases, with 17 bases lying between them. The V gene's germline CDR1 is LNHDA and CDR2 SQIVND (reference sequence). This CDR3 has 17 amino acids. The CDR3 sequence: CASSDFAGVSSGNTIYF. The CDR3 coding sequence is TGTGCCAGTAGTGATTTCGCAGGGGTTTCCTCTGGAAACACCATATATTTT.

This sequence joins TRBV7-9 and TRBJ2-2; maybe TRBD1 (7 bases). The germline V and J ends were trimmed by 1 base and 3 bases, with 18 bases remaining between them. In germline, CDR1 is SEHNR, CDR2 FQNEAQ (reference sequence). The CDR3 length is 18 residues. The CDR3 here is CASSLVAGGGEDTGELFF. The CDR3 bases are TGTGCCAGCAGCTTAGTTGCTGGAGGGGGCGAAGACACCGGGGAGCTGTTTTTT.

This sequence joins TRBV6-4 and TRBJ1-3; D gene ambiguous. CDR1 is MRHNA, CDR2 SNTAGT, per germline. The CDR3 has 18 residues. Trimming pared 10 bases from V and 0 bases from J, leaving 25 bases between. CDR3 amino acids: CAIHARLSGCSSGNTIYF. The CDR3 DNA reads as TGTGCCATACATGCCAGGCTAAGCGGATGCAGCTCTGGAAACACCATATATTTT.

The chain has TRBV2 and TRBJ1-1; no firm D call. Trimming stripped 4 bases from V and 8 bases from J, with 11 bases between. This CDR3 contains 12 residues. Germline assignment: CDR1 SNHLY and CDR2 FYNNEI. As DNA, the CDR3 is TGTGCCAGCAGTGTGGCGGACCTAGAAGCTTTCTTT. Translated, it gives CASSVADLEAFF.

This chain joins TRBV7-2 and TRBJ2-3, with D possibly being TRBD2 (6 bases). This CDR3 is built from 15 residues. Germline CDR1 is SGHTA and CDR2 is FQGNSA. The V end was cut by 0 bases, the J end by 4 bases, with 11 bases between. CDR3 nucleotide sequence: TGTGCCAGCAGCTTAGCCGGGGGAGCGGCAGATACGCAGTATTTT. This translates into CASSLAGGAADTQYF.

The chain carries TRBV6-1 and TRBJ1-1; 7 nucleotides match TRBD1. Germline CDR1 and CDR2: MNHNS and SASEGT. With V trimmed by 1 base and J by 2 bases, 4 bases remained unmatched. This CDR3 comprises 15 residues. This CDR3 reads CASSEGRGLNTEAFF. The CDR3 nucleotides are TGTGCCAGCAGTGAAGGCAGGGGGTTAAACACTGAAGCTTTCTTT.

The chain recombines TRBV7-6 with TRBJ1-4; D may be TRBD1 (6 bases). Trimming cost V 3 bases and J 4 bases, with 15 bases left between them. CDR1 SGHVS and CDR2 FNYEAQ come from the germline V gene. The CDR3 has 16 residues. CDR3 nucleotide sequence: TGTGCCAGCAGCTTGGAGAACAGGGCCTGTAATGAAAAACTGTTTTTT. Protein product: CASSLENRACNEKLFF.

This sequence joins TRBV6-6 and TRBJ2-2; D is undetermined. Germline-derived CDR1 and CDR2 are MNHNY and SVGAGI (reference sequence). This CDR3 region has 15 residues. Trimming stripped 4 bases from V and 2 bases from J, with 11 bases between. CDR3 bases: TGTGCCAGCAGTTTTTCGACTTACAACACCGGGGAGCTGTTTTTT. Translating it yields CASSFSTYNTGELFF.

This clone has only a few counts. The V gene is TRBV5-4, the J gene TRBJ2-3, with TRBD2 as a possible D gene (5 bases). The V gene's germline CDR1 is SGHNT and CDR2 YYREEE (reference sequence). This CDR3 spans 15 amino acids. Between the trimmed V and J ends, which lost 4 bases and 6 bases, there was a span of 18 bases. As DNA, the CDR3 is TGTGCCAGCAGCCCCGAGGGCCTCAAAGCGGATACGCAGTATTTT. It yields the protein CASSPEGLKADTQYF.